One sample yielded the 22 T cell receptor beta chains listed below, sequenced in a study of PD-1 blockade in mismatch repair-deficient tumors. The table came from immunoSEQ multiplex PCR; TCRdb's copy has only in-frame clones and leaves some out. The table includes over 100,000 clones, more than 60% detected once. Sequencing used peripheral blood, obtained 60 weeks after starting pembrolizumab. These receptors were collected from an adult with mismatch repair-deficient cancer.

CDR3 sequence (DNA): TGCGCCAGCAGCCAAGATATCCCGAGTAGCGGGACCCTTTCGAACACCGGGGAGCTGTTTTTT. This translates into CASSQDIPSSGTLSNTGELFF. The V call is TRBV4-3, the J call TRBJ2-2, with TRBD2 identical over 8 bases. Germline V gene lookup returns CDR1 LGHNA and CDR2 YSLEER. V lost 0 bases to trimming and J lost 0 bases; unmatched junction nucleotides: 15. This CDR3 comprises 21 residues.

This sequence joins TRBV6-1 and TRBJ2-7; D possibly uses TRBD1 or TRBD2 (7 bases each). Germline CDR1 and CDR2: MNHNS and SASEGT. Deletions cut 6 bases from V and 2 bases from J, with 17 bases between. The CDR3 runs to 15 residues. CDR3 sequence reads: CASRGDYQGAYEQYF. The CDR3 nucleotides read TGTGCCAGCAGGGGGGACTACCAGGGGGCCTACGAGCAGTACTTC.

This clone was counted between two and nine times. V usage is TRBV25-1 and J usage is TRBJ2-7; the D gene is possibly TRBD1 (6 bases). Between the trimmed V and J ends, which lost 7 bases and 3 bases, there was a span of 13 bases. From germline, CDR1 is MGHDK and CDR2 SYGVNS. This CDR3 is built from 13 residues. Written as DNA, the CDR3 is TGTGCCAGCACACAGGGATTTTTCTACGAGCAGTACTTC. Amino acid sequence: CASTQGFFYEQYF.

V gene TRBV5-1 combines with J gene TRBJ2-2; 7 nucleotides match TRBD1. The CDR3 is made up of 14 amino acids. In germline, CDR1 is SGHRS, CDR2 YFSETQ. After removal of 0 bases from V and 7 bases from J, the junction contained 3 bases not matched to a gene. This CDR3 reads CASSLGQGVGELFF. The DNA of the CDR3 is TGCGCCAGCAGCTTGGGACAGGGCGTCGGGGAGCTGTTTTTT.

The J gene is TRBJ2-7, the V gene TRBV6-6, with 10 bases identical to TRBD2. CDR1 and CDR2 from the germline V gene are MNHNY and SVGAGI (reference sequence). Trimming cost V 6 bases and J 1 base; bases outside gene matches: 3. CDR3 length: 14 residues. CDR3 sequence: CASRSLAGSYEQYF. In DNA, the CDR3 is TGTGCCAGCAGATCACTAGCGGGATCCTACGAGCAGTACTTC.

The chain links TRBV5-4 to TRBJ2-7; 7 positions agree with TRBD1. Trimming removed 4 bases from V and 3 bases from J; junction bases left unmatched: 13. CDR1 and CDR2 from the germline V gene are SGHNT and YYREEE (reference sequence). CDR3 length equals 16 residues. The CDR3 is CASSHHTGDTFYEQYF. Here the CDR3 DNA reads TGTGCCAGCAGCCATCACACAGGGGACACTTTCTACGAGCAGTACTTC.

The chain carries TRBV12-2 and TRBJ2-1; the DNA was not compared with TRBD2, the D call given in the table. TRBV12-2 is a documented pseudogene. This CDR3 has 17 amino acids. In nucleotides, the CDR3 is TGTGCAAGTCGCTTAGTGGCCCGTCGGAGCTCCTACAATGAGCAGTTCTTC. Translating it yields CASRLVARRSSYNEQFF.

CDR3 sequence reads: CASSIDRNGQRTDTQYF. As DNA, the CDR3 is TGTGCCAGTAGTATAGATCGGAACGGACAGCGCACAGATACGCAGTATTTT. The gene calls are TRBV19 and TRBJ2-3, with D possibly matching TRBD1 (6 bases). Germline CDR1 LNHDA, CDR2 SQIVND (reference sequence). The CDR3 is 17 residues long. Trimming removed 0 bases at V and 1 base at J, with 14 bases between.

This clone appeared a single time. The chain uses TRBV7-6 and TRBJ2-5; D perhaps matches TRBD2 (5 bases). This CDR3 spans 13 amino acids. Per germline, CDR1 SGHVS and CDR2 FNYEAQ. The V end was cut by 5 bases, the J end by 5 bases, with 12 bases between. This chain's CDR3 is CASSPGSGETQYF. The CDR3 region has the DNA TGTGCCAGCAGCCCTGGGAGTGGTGAGACCCAGTACTTC.

This chain links TRBV6-5 with TRBJ1-1; no reliable D call. CDR1 is MNHEY and CDR2 is SVGAGI in the germline V gene. The length of the CDR3 is 13 residues. V was clipped by 6 bases and J by 1 base, with 9 bases between them. In DNA, the CDR3 is TGTGCCAGCAGAAGCAACAGGAACACTGAAGCTTTCTTT. Protein sequence: CASRSNRNTEAFF.

V usage is TRBV7-9 and J usage is TRBJ2-3; D remains unclear. The CDR3 is made up of 18 amino acids. The germline CDR1 and CDR2 sequences are SEHNR and FQNEAQ (reference sequence). The ends were cut back, 5 bases at V and 0 bases at J, with 21 bases in the middle. The CDR3 loop reads CASSHTSRDFFSTDTQYF. The DNA of the CDR3 is TGTGCCAGCAGCCATACATCTAGGGATTTTTTTAGCACAGATACGCAGTATTTT.

J is TRBJ2-1 and V is TRBV5-1; unclear D gene. This CDR3 is built from 13 residues. Germline assignment: CDR1 SGHRS and CDR2 YFSETQ. Trimming removed 2 bases at V and 2 bases at J, with 5 bases between. DNA of the CDR3: TGCGCCAGCAGCTTCTCCCCCTACAATGAGCAGTTCTTC. Protein product: CASSFSPYNEQFF.

The chain employs TRBV19 and TRBJ1-3, with D unclear. The V and J ends lost 10 bases and 2 bases respectively, with 9 bases between them. The CDR3 has 12 amino acids. The germline gives CDR1 LNHDA, CDR2 SQIVND (reference sequence). CDR3 in amino acids: CATKSTGNTIYF. The CDR3 nucleotides read TGTGCCACCAAATCCACTGGAAACACCATATATTTT.

The CDR3 DNA sequence: TGTGCTAGTGGTTTGACTGGAAGGCGGGAGGGGCCTGAAGCTTTCTTT. It encodes CASGLTGRREGPEAFF. J is TRBJ1-1 and V is TRBV12-5; possible D gene TRBD1, 5 bases. CDR1 LGHNT and CDR2 FRNRAP come from the germline V gene. The CDR3 is made up of 16 amino acids. Trimming shortened V by 2 bases and J by 6 bases, and 19 bases separated the two germline ends.

This clone was observed once. At one boundary the junction diverges from the germline segment, which might be a read error. The rearrangement joins TRBV7-7 to TRBJ1-1, with D maybe TRBD1 (5 bases). CDR1 SSHAT and CDR2 FNYEAQ come from the germline V gene (reference sequence). The CDR3 is made up of 13 amino acids. CDR3 in amino acids: CASSLGENTEAFF. The CDR3 region has the DNA TGTGCTAGCAGCTTAGGGGAGAACACTGAAGCTTTCTTT.

For the CDR3, the DNA is TGTGCCAGCAGGATCAGGACGGGCACCGGGGAGCTGTTTTTT. Amino acid sequence: CASRIRTGTGELFF. The V call is TRBV2, the J call TRBJ2-2, with unresolved D. Trimming took 6 bases from V and 4 from J, leaving 12 bases between them. The germline V gene encodes CDR1 SNHLY and CDR2 FYNNEI. This CDR3 is 14 amino acids long.

The sample holds one count of this clone. The chain joins TRBV6-6 to TRBJ1-1; D not resolved. There are 12 residues in the CDR3. Germline lookup yields CDR1 MNHNY and CDR2 SVGAGI (reference sequence). The V gene lost 2 bases and the J gene lost 10 bases, with 11 bases spanning the gap. The CDR3 sequence is CASSYGWEGAFF. CDR3 DNA sequence: TGTGCCAGCAGTTACGGGTGGGAGGGAGCTTTCTTT.

This chain joins TRBV10-3 and TRBJ1-1; D is unresolved. Trimming left V 6 bases short and J 1 base short, with 9 bases between. The CDR3 is made up of 13 amino acids. Germline-derived CDR1 and CDR2 are ENHRY and SYGVKD. The CDR3 spells CAIRGHQNTEAFF. The CDR3 DNA reads TGTGCCATCAGGGGTCACCAGAACACTGAAGCTTTCTTT.

The chain combines TRBV6-7 with TRBJ2-2; 15 bases map to TRBD2. TRBV6-7 is noted as an ORF with a role that remains uncertain. The CDR3 length is 19 residues. With V trimmed by 4 bases and J by 0 bases, 6 bases remained unmatched. CDR3 sequence reads: CASSSMGLAGGANTGELFF. The CDR3 region has the DNA TGTGCCAGCAGTTCCATGGGACTAGCGGGAGGTGCGAACACCGGGGAGCTGTTTTTT.

The chain has TRBV27 and TRBJ2-2; TRBD2 aligns across 9 bases. This CDR3 is 16 amino acids long. The germline V gene encodes CDR1 MNHEY and CDR2 SMNVEV (reference sequence). V lost 2 bases to trimming and J lost 3 bases; unmatched junction nucleotides: 4. CDR3 in DNA: TGTGCCAGCAGTTTAATGGCGGGAGGGGACACCGGGGAGCTGTTTTTT. This sequence encodes CASSLMAGGDTGELFF.

The genes are TRBV6-4 and TRBJ2-1; D is unclear. The CDR3 has 15 amino acids. V was clipped by 3 bases and J by 1 base, with 10 bases between them. Per germline, CDR1 MRHNA and CDR2 SNTAGT. The CDR3 protein is CASSEEIGSYNEQFF. In nucleotides, the CDR3 is TGTGCCAGCAGTGAGGAGATTGGATCCTACAATGAGCAGTTCTTC.

Concerning this clone itself: The identical CDR3 is also encoded by other nucleotide sequences in the sample. V gene TRBV6-5 combines with J gene TRBJ2-7; possible D gene TRBD2, 5 bases. From germline, CDR1 is MNHEY and CDR2 SVGAGI. The V end lost 0 bases, the J end lost 3 bases, and 6 bases lay between the germline ends. This CDR3 contains 13 residues. The CDR3 region has the DNA TGTGCCAGCAGTTACTCGGGGAGCTACGAGCAGTACTTC. This gives the protein CASSYSGSYEQYF.